The text below deals with one TCR beta chain. This receptor's antigen is unknown. Base qualities are not provided; no much larger clone lies one nucleotide away. This sample stems from a study of blood T cell repertoires in COVID-19 (dated by TCRdb to about 2020). Background for the entire study: Collaborator samples came from the United States, Italy and Spain and covered acute and convalescent phases of COVID-19. Deeply sampled blood TCRbeta repertoires from subjects exposed to, actively infected with, or recovered from COVID-19 were included in the dataset. The prospective study material was composed of cDNA or gDNA derived from T cells, B-cell-depleted T cells, or PBMCs. Samples were obtained from the ongoing ImmuneRACE study (first 160 participants) and from 1,254 subjects provided by 6 global collaborators. HLA class I and class II types, where available, came from metadata supplied by the sample provider rather than from assay-based typing. The repertoires were released in a freely available public database intended as a resource for research on the immune response to SARS-CoV-2. The sample metadata nearly always contained a de-identified subject ID, COVID-19 status, age in years and sex. Overall study results and their limits: The amount of clinical and demographic metadata varied by source and participant and was provided uncurated.

Each collaborating institution followed its own protocols to collect whole blood in K2EDTA tubes. Collaborator samples were shipped for TCRbeta analysis as frozen whole blood, isolated PBMCs, or DNA extracted from either sample type. The immunoSEQ Assay, a bias-controlled multiplex PCR, was used to amplify TCRbeta CDR3 regions from genomic DNA. Per the authors' processing: The number of nucleated cells in each sample was estimated by amplification of reference gene primers within the assay. To quantify the absolute abundance of each unique TCRbeta CDR3 rearrangement, sequence reads were collapsed and filtered. For each sample, productive Simpson clonality was calculated as the square root of Simpson's diversity index across productive rearrangements. TCRdb took over this immuneACCESS table, retaining in-frame rearrangements with V and J assigned. Such tables are incomplete; in checked studies, under half of the missing clones stem from an unresolved V gene, and the remainder is unexplained. Clone size and V and J calls were adopted from that table, with D and trimming inferred from the DNA. Present in this sample are roughly 170,000 clones, about 88% of which were seen just once. The leading ten clones occupy less than 3.5% of the sample.

The CDR3 runs 14 amino acids, cysteine and phenylalanine included. The retained sequence is limited to the CDR3, 42 bases, with the frame set at the first base. Trimming at the junction amounts to 3 bases on V and 5 bases on J, and the germline ends lie 11 bases apart. The CDR1 and CDR2 encoded by the germline V gene are SGHTA and FQGNSA. The specimen sequenced was peripheral blood. The rearrangement combines TRBV7-2 with TRBJ1-5, with TRBD1 as a weak D call on 6 bases. This TCR came from a man aged 35-49 years with active or convalescent COVID-19. The nucleotide sequence is given as TGTGCCAGCAGCTTCCGGGACAATTATCAGCCCCAGCATTTT. It is translated as CASSFRDNYQPQHF.